Following are 17 T cell receptor beta chains from one sample sequenced in a study of blood T cell repertoires in COVID-19. The assay was immunoSEQ multiplex PCR, and TCRdb's table has in-frame clones only and misses some. The data show approximately 35,000 clones, around 84% seen once. The specimen was peripheral blood. These receptors originate from a human donor in a cohort sampled during active COVID-19.

The V call is TRBV7-9, the J call TRBJ2-7; 9 positions agree with TRBD1. The CDR3 is 14 amino acids. Germline values: CDR1 SEHNR, CDR2 FQNEAQ (reference sequence). With 1 base clipped from V and 5 bases from J, the junction kept 3 bases outside the gene matches. CDR3 DNA: TGTGCCAGCAGCTTAGTTACAGGGGGCAACGAGCAGTACTTC. Its translation is CASSLVTGGNEQYF.

The table lists this clone with a few counts. The chain is built from TRBV6-4 and TRBJ2-3, with no clear D. The CDR3 is made up of 15 amino acids. V lost 2 bases, J lost 9 bases, and 18 bases lay in between. Germline lookup yields CDR1 MRHNA and CDR2 SNTAGT. The CDR3 DNA reads TGTGCCAGCAGTGACGCCTTGGGCCCCCCAAACACGCAGTATTTT. Protein sequence: CASSDALGPPNTQYF.

The rearrangement links TRBV7-8 to TRBJ2-1, with 9 nucleotides matching TRBD1. The CDR3 has 16 residues. Germline V gene data show CDR1 as SGHVS and CDR2 as FQNEAQ. Trimming removed 6 bases from V and 5 bases from J; junction bases left unmatched: 11. The CDR3 is CASSIAWGQGNNEQFF. CDR3 coding DNA: TGTGCCAGCAGTATAGCGTGGGGACAGGGCAACAATGAGCAGTTCTTC.

This chain links TRBV18 with TRBJ2-4; 13 bases are a match to TRBD2. Trimming cost V 5 bases and J 2 bases; bases outside gene matches: 6. Germline values: CDR1 KGHSH, CDR2 LQKENI. The CDR3 contains 17 residues. The DNA for the CDR3 is TGTGCCAGCTCATCTATGACTAGCGGGGGGACCAAAAACATTCAGTACTTC. Protein: CASSSMTSGGTKNIQYF.

V usage is TRBV28 and J usage is TRBJ2-7; D is undetermined. V was trimmed by 3 bases and J by 1 base, leaving 10 bases between them. Germline V gene data show CDR1 as MDHEN and CDR2 as SYDVKM. The CDR3 loop spans 14 amino acids. CDR3 region: CASSLAGTSYEQYF. The CDR3 DNA reads TGTGCCAGCAGTTTGGCAGGTACTTCCTACGAGCAGTACTTC.

This clone turned up a few times. V usage is TRBV7-6 and J usage is TRBJ2-1; possibly TRBD1 for D (6 bases). V dropped 3 bases and J dropped 3 bases, with 12 bases sitting between them. The germline V gene has CDR1 SGHVS and CDR2 FNYEAQ. The CDR3 extends over 15 amino acids. DNA of the CDR3: TGTGCCAGCAGCTTCTCGGGGACAAACTACAATGAGCAGTTCTTC. Amino acid sequence: CASSFSGTNYNEQFF.

The rearrangement uses TRBV28 and TRBJ1-5; D might be TRBD1 (6 bases). The CDR3 has 15 residues. Trimming removed 6 bases at V and 6 bases at J, with 18 bases between. Per the germline V gene, CDR1 is MDHEN and CDR2 is SYDVKM. The CDR3 region is CASRPGQQFGQPQHF. In nucleotides, the CDR3 is TGTGCCAGCAGACCCGGACAGCAGTTTGGTCAGCCCCAGCATTTT.

This chain uses TRBV7-9 with TRBJ1-4, with TRBD1 matching over 7 bases. J lost 5 bases, V lost 5 bases, and 8 bases had no gene match. The CDR3 is 15 amino acids. In germline, CDR1 is SEHNR, CDR2 FQNEAQ (reference sequence). This chain's CDR3 is CASSPGQAWNEKLFF. The DNA of the CDR3 is TGTGCCAGCAGCCCTGGACAGGCTTGGAATGAAAAACTGTTTTTT. The variable domain in full, completed from reference TRBV7-9 and TRBJ1-4, reads DTGVSQNPRHKITKRGQNVTFRCDPISEHNRLYWYRQTLGQGPEFLTYFQNEAQLEKSRLLSDRFSAERPKGSFSTLEIQRTEQGDSAMYLCASSPGQAWNEKLFFGSGTQLSVL.

The chain has TRBV27 and TRBJ1-1, with unresolved D. Trimming removed 6 bases from V and 3 bases from J, with 14 bases in between. Per the germline V gene, CDR1 is MNHEY and CDR2 is SMNVEV (reference sequence). The CDR3 loop spans 14 amino acids. CDR3 DNA: TGTGCCAGCAGGGCTGAGGGTATTGACACTGAAGCTTTCTTT. Translation: CASRAEGIDTEAFF.

This rearrangement joins TRBV27 to TRBJ1-5, with D hard to call. The CDR3 loop spans 15 amino acids. Deletions cut 3 bases from V and 2 bases from J, with 11 bases between. In germline, CDR1 is MNHEY, CDR2 SMNVEV (reference sequence). This CDR3 reads CASSLREGGNQPQHF. The CDR3 DNA reads as TGTGCCAGCAGTTTGAGGGAAGGTGGCAATCAGCCCCAGCATTTT.

This chain links TRBV5-5 with TRBJ2-1; TRBD2 matches at 11 bases. V gave up 4 bases and J gave up 6 bases; unmatched junction bases: 18. CDR3 length: 19 residues. Germline V gene data show CDR1 as SGHKS and CDR2 as YYEKEE (reference sequence). The CDR3 loop is CASSLLRATSGTLPNEQFF. The CDR3 DNA sequence: TGTGCCAGCAGCCTTCTAAGGGCGACTAGCGGGACCCTCCCCAATGAGCAGTTCTTC.

The rearrangement uses TRBV24-1 and TRBJ1-2; D may be TRBD1 (6 bases). This CDR3 is built from 14 residues. Trimming stripped 5 bases from V and 5 bases from J, with 14 bases between. CDR1 is KGHDR, CDR2 SFDVKD, per germline. CDR3 DNA: TGTGCCACCAGTGCAAGGCAGGGGACGTATGGCTACACCTTC. It is translated as CATSARQGTYGYTF.

This clone was detected only once. The rearrangement joins TRBV5-1 to TRBJ2-2; 7 bases agree with TRBD1. CDR3 length equals 15 residues. The germline V gene encodes CDR1 SGHRS and CDR2 YFSETQ. J lost 7 bases, V lost 4 bases, and 10 bases had no gene match. CDR3 bases: TGCGCCAGCAGCACTGCAGGGGGTCGGGTCGGGGAGCTGTTTTTT. It encodes CASSTAGGRVGELFF.

This rearrangement joins TRBV27 to TRBJ1-5; D is perhaps TRBD1 (5 bases). This CDR3 contains 14 residues. V was shortened by 5 bases and J by 1 base, with 9 bases between the two germline ends. Germline V gene sequence: CDR1 MNHEY, CDR2 SMNVEV (reference sequence). CDR3 protein: CASSPGFSNQPQHF. CDR3 nucleotides: TGTGCCAGCAGTCCAGGGTTCAGCAATCAGCCCCAGCATTTT.

The chain uses TRBV4-2 and TRBJ1-6, with D perhaps TRBD1 (5 bases). Looked up from germline, CDR1 is LGHNA and CDR2 is YNFKEQ. The CDR3 is made up of 16 amino acids. V was cut by 4 bases and J by 6 bases, with 16 bases left in between. In DNA form, the CDR3 reads TGTGCCAGCAGCCTGACGGGGGAGGGCGTTAATTCACCCCTCCACTTT. This translates into CASSLTGEGVNSPLHF.

The CDR3 spells CASRSWGTGGSQPQHF. CDR3 coding DNA: TGTGCCAGCAGAAGTTGGGGGACAGGGGGCAGTCAGCCCCAGCATTTT. The rearrangement uses TRBV28 and TRBJ1-5, with 12 nucleotides matching TRBD1. This CDR3 has 16 amino acids. Germline V gene sequence: CDR1 MDHEN, CDR2 SYDVKM. V shed 6 bases, J shed 6 bases, and the junction held 9 bases outside the gene matches.

The J gene is TRBJ2-1, the V gene TRBV29-1; perhaps TRBD2 as D (6 bases). V shed 5 bases and J shed 5 bases, with 22 bases lying between them. The CDR3 is 16 residues long. Germline values: CDR1 SQVTM, CDR2 ANQGSEA. The CDR3 sequence: CSVLPKGRGSNNEQFF. CDR3 nucleotides: TGCAGCGTTCTCCCAAAGGGTCGGGGGTCGAACAATGAGCAGTTCTTC.